This T cell receptor (beta chain) was found in a study of cytomegalovirus exposure and HLA in healthy donors. Study findings and constraints: Analysis performed later showed TCR beta chains linked to HLA being more clonally expanded than equally common others.

In germline, CDR1 is LGHNA, CDR2 YSLEER. This CDR3 has 13 residues. V was cut by 1 base and J by 7 bases, with 7 bases left in between. Details on this clone: Its antigen remains unidentified.

PCR used 60 Vbeta primers and 13 Jbeta primers. TCRdb keeps only in-frame clones here, not all; method: immunoSEQ multiplex PCR. This table has 160,000 or so clones, around nine tenths appearing once. The source material was PBMCs. The chain joins TRBV4-3 to TRBJ2-2; no reliable D call. The receptor's source is a woman in her twenties or thirties in good health and CMV-seronegative. CDR3 sequence (DNA): TGCGCCAGCAGCCAAGGGTCGGGCGGGGAGCTGTTTTTT. It codes for CASSQGSGGELFF.